The 6 T cell receptor beta chains reported below all come from one sample, sequenced in a study of spatial heterogeneity in lung cancer. Time point described: sample taken at primary tumor resection. Each CDR3 protein gets one entry after TCRdb re-called the 5' RACE reads with MiXCR. The data show 40,000 to 50,000 distinct CDR3 sequences, approximately 15% seen once. Source: PBMCs, taken at surgery. These receptors came from a male donor with early-stage non-small cell lung cancer.

This clonotype was seen at least ten times. V is TRBV11-2 and J is TRBJ2-1, with D perhaps assigned TRBD1 or TRBD2 (5 bases each). This CDR3 has 14 amino acids. Germline values: CDR1 SGHAT, CDR2 FQNNGV. The V end lost 5 bases, the J end lost 3 bases, and 11 bases lay between the germline ends. This CDR3 is CASSEGTYYNEQFF. The DNA for the CDR3 is TGTGCCAGCAGCGAAGGGACCTACTACAATGAGCAGTTCTTC.

This rearrangement joins TRBV20-1 to TRBJ2-7; 10 bases align to TRBD1. In germline, CDR1 is DFQATT, CDR2 SNEGSKA (reference sequence). V lost 1 base, J lost 5 bases, and 8 bases stayed unmatched. This CDR3 region has 15 residues. The CDR3 region has the DNA TGCAGTGCTAGAGCCCGGGACAGGGGATTCAACGAGCAGTACTTC. Translated: CSARARDRGFNEQYF.

This clonotype was picked up a small number of times. This sequence joins TRBV5-1 and TRBJ1-1; D might be TRBD1 (5 bases). The CDR3 length is 11 residues. Trimming took off 0 bases at V and 10 bases at J, with 7 bases between the two ends. CDR1 SGHRS and CDR2 YFSETQ come from the germline V gene. The CDR3 coding sequence is TGCGCCAGCAGCTTGGACCAGGGAGCTTTCTTT. Protein product: CASSLDQGAFF.

The CDR3 is CASSHLRAMNTEAFF. The CDR3 region has the DNA TGTGCCTCAAGCCACCTTAGAGCCATGAACACTGAAGCTTTCTTT. V gene TRBV30 combines with J gene TRBJ1-1; no definite D call. The germline V gene has CDR1 GTSNPN and CDR2 SVGIG (reference sequence). Trimming took off 7 bases at V and 0 bases at J, with 18 bases between the two ends. The CDR3 has 15 amino acids.

The chain couples TRBV7-3 to TRBJ2-5; D remains ambiguous. This CDR3 has 12 residues. Germline lookup yields CDR1 SGHTA and CDR2 FQGTGA. The V end was cut by 1 base, the J end by 4 bases, with 4 bases between. CDR3: CASSLRGETQYF. The CDR3 nucleotides read TGTGCCAGCAGCTTAAGGGGAGAGACCCAGTACTTC.

The CDR3 is CASSYPGQNTGELFF. In DNA, the CDR3 is TGTGCCAGCAGTTACCCGGGACAGAACACCGGGGAGCTGTTTTTT. This chain connects TRBV6-5 to TRBJ2-2, with a possible D match to TRBD1 (6 bases). V was shortened by 2 bases and J by 1 base, with 8 bases between the two germline ends. Germline V gene sequence: CDR1 MNHEY, CDR2 SVGAGI. The CDR3 is made up of 15 amino acids.